These 18 T cell receptor beta chains originate from one sample sequenced in a study of T-cell memory formation after mild COVID-19. One entry per CDR3 protein results from TCRdb running MiXCR on the 5' RACE reads. The repertoire holds roughly 310,000 distinct CDR3 sequences, with more than 15% as singletons. Source material: PBMCs or a T cell subset sorted from them (not recorded which). The receptors come from a young man who had mild COVID-19 (a few samples of this study predate the infection). Cell type and time point are not known.

The genes are TRBV6-5 and TRBJ2-5, with 7 bases fitting TRBD1. This CDR3 contains 13 residues. J gave up 5 bases and V 10 bases, and 10 bases lay outside the gene matches. The germline V gene has CDR1 MNHEY and CDR2 SVGAGI. The CDR3 DNA reads as TGTGCCACCCGACAGGGCCAGGGCGAGACCCAGTACTTC. Its translation is CATRQGQGETQYF.

The gene calls are TRBV9 and TRBJ2-1; D may be TRBD2 (6 bases). Per germline, CDR1 SGDLS and CDR2 YYNGEE. The CDR3 extends over 16 amino acids. With 3 bases removed from V and 9 bases from J, the gap between germline ends came to 22 bases. Here the CDR3 reads CASSDPLVMPGGEQFF. Here the CDR3 DNA reads TGTGCCAGCAGCGACCCCCTGGTCATGCCCGGGGGTGAGCAGTTCTTC.

The gene calls are TRBV5-5 and TRBJ1-2; D is undetermined. The CDR3 has 14 residues. The V end lost 1 base, the J end lost 6 bases, and 13 bases lay between the germline ends. CDR1 is SGHKS, CDR2 YYEKEE, per germline (reference sequence). The CDR3 region has the DNA TGTGCCAGCAGCTTGAGGGTGAATGCGGATGGCTACACCTTC. The encoded protein is CASSLRVNADGYTF.

The chain joins TRBV20-1 to TRBJ2-7; 8 positions agree with TRBD1. The J segment lost 5 bases and the V segment lost 0 bases, leaving 18 bases of the junction unmatched. The CDR3 is 18 amino acids. Germline V gene data show CDR1 as DFQATT and CDR2 as SNEGSKA (reference sequence). Written as DNA, the CDR3 is TGCAGTGCTAGAGATAGGCGGCGACAGGGGCTTTGGGAAGACGAGCAGTACTTC. Translation gives CSARDRRRQGLWEDEQYF.

This clonotype was seen repeatedly, ten times or more. CDR3 residues: CASSWAFGRASGELFF. The CDR3 DNA is TGCGCCAGCAGCTGGGCCTTTGGAAGGGCGTCCGGGGAGCTGTTTTTT. The chain couples TRBV5-1 to TRBJ2-2; D is uncertain. The V end lost 3 bases, the J end lost 6 bases, and 18 bases lay between the germline ends. The CDR3 runs to 16 residues. CDR1 SGHRS and CDR2 YFSETQ come from the germline V gene.

This clonotype was seen only a few times. V gene TRBV27 combines with J gene TRBJ2-3, with unresolved D. Trimming took off 6 bases at V and 4 bases at J, with 11 bases between the two ends. From germline, CDR1 is MNHEY and CDR2 SMNVEV (reference sequence). The CDR3 extends over 13 amino acids. In nucleotides, the CDR3 is TGTGCCAGCAGCGTTCAGTTCCCAGATACGCAGTATTTT. Its translation is CASSVQFPDTQYF.

This clonotype has only a few counts. This chain connects TRBV18 to TRBJ2-7; 7 bases align to TRBD1. CDR1 KGHSH and CDR2 LQKENI come from the germline V gene. The CDR3 is 13 residues long. V shed 5 bases, J shed 2 bases, and the junction held 3 bases outside the gene matches. For the CDR3, the DNA is TGTGCCAGCTCAATGGGACAGCCCTACGAGCAGTACGTC. It encodes CASSMGQPYEQYV.

This clonotype showed up just a few times. V and J are TRBV7-8 and TRBJ2-1; D is unclear. This CDR3 is built from 15 residues. V shed 0 bases and J shed 6 bases, with 12 bases lying between them. Per germline, CDR1 SGHVS and CDR2 FQNEAQ. The CDR3 protein is CASSLASWVSNEQFF. The CDR3 nucleotides are TGTGCCAGCAGCTTAGCTTCCTGGGTCTCCAATGAGCAGTTCTTC. Complete variable domain (other parts from reference TRBV7-8 and TRBJ2-1): GAGVSQSPRYKVAKRGQDVALRCDPISGHVSLFWYQQALGQGPEFLTYFQNEAQLDKSGLPSDRFFAERPEGSVSTLKIQRTQQEDSAVYLCASSLASWVSNEQFFGPGTRLTVL.

This clonotype was seen more than once but under ten times. V usage is TRBV20-1 and J usage is TRBJ2-7, with a possible D match to TRBD1 (6 bases). The CDR3 contains 11 residues. V was clipped by 6 bases and J by 5 bases, with 11 bases between them. Germline CDR1 is DFQATT and CDR2 is SNEGSKA (reference sequence). The CDR3 DNA reads as TGCAGTGCCCTGCAGGGGAACGAGCAGTACGTC. This sequence encodes CSALQGNEQYV.

The CDR3 sequence: CASSNEKDNQPQHF. The CDR3 coding sequence is TGTGCCAGCAGCAACGAGAAAGATAATCAGCCCCAGCATTTT. The chain joins TRBV21-1 to TRBJ1-5. TRBV21-1 is tagged as a pseudogene. The CDR3 spans 14 residues.

This CDR3 reads CASSLTSGVREQFF. The DNA of the CDR3 is TGTGCCAGCAGTCTAACCTCAGGGGTTCGTGAGCAGTTCTTC. This chain connects TRBV12-3 or TRBV12-4 to TRBJ2-1; the D gene is possibly TRBD1 (6 bases). Trimming took off 5 bases at V and 9 bases at J, with 17 bases between the two ends. This CDR3 is 14 amino acids long.

The chain carries TRBV4-2 and TRBJ2-3; 7 bases map to TRBD1. In germline, CDR1 is LGHNA, CDR2 YNFKEQ. Trimming removed 4 bases from V and 5 bases from J; junction bases left unmatched: 9. There are 15 residues in the CDR3. Written as DNA, the CDR3 is TGTGCCAGCAGCCCCATAGCAGGGGGTATAGATACGCAGTATTTT. Translating it yields CASSPIAGGIDTQYF.

This chain joins TRBV7-9 and TRBJ1-4, with D hard to call. V gave up 3 bases and J gave up 5 bases, with 4 bases separating them. Germline V gene sequence: CDR1 SEHNR, CDR2 FQNEAQ (reference sequence). CDR3 length: 12 residues. In nucleotides, the CDR3 is TGTGCCAGCAGCTTTTTAAATGAAAAACTGTTTTTT. This sequence encodes CASSFLNEKLFF.

The chain links TRBV7-8 to TRBJ1-5, with 8 positions matching TRBD1. The CDR3 sequence is 17 residues long. Germline values: CDR1 SGHVS, CDR2 FQNEAQ. Trimming removed 4 bases from V and 6 bases from J; junction bases left unmatched: 14. The CDR3 sequence: CASSSSTGAGGGQPQHF. In nucleotides, the CDR3 is TGTGCCAGCAGCTCCTCGACAGGGGCAGGAGGAGGTCAGCCCCAGCATTTT.

This clonotype was seen a single time. The rearrangement joins TRBV11-2 to TRBJ1-2, with a tentative D call TRBD1 (5 bases). V lost 6 bases and J lost 5, with 19 bases in between. CDR3 size: 15 residues. CDR1 and CDR2 (germline): SGHAT, FQNNGV. The CDR3 region has the DNA TGTGCCAGCAGTTCCACCCGACAGACCCGTTATGGCTACACCTTC. It translates to CASSSTRQTRYGYTF.

This clonotype was detected only a few times. The rearrangement joins TRBV21-1 to TRBJ1-5; TRBD1, the D gene given by the table, was not confirmed from the DNA. TRBV21-1 has pseudogene status. CDR3 size: 19 residues. Here the CDR3 DNA reads TGTGCCAGCAGCCCAGGGGCCAGACAGGGCTACGACGGCAATCAGCCCCAGCATTTT. It yields the protein CASSPGARQGYDGNQPQHF.

At least ten counts were recorded for this clonotype. The rearrangement joins TRBV7-9 to TRBJ2-7; D ambiguous. The ends were cut back, 1 base at V and 6 bases at J, with 10 bases in the middle. The CDR3 runs to 13 residues. The germline V gene encodes CDR1 SEHNR and CDR2 FQNEAQ (reference sequence). CDR3 protein: CASSLEVGSEQYV. For the CDR3, the DNA is TGTGCCAGCAGCTTAGAGGTGGGGTCCGAGCAGTACGTC.

This rearrangement joins TRBV2 to TRBJ2-3; possible D gene TRBD1, 5 bases. The V end was cut by 3 bases, the J end by 5 bases, with 12 bases between. The germline V gene has CDR1 SNHLY and CDR2 FYNNEI. The CDR3 is made up of 14 amino acids. CDR3 residues: CASSDSLGVDTQYF. For the CDR3, the DNA is TGTGCCAGCAGTGACTCCCTAGGGGTAGATACGCAGTATTTT.